The T cell receptor beta chain described here comes from a study of cytomegalovirus exposure and HLA in healthy donors. Study in general: Tens of millions of unique TCRs from HLA-typed donors were held in an early release of data. Points from the study as a whole: A few CMV-associated chains proved CMV antigen-specific in vitro. Analysis was carried out at a later point, and it linked a missense DCLRE1C variant to TCR beta V- and J-gene trimming.

PCR amplification relied on 60 Vbeta primers (plus 13 Jbeta primers). Using immunoSEQ multiplex PCR, the repertoire was profiled, and TCRdb retains in-frame clones only, with some absent. Of about 160,000 clones in the sample, about 88% were seen once. This clone has just a few counts. Its antigen is still unknown. Germline lookup yields CDR1 LNHNV and CDR2 YYDKDF (reference sequence). The CDR3 loop spans 14 amino acids. Trimming removed 4 bases at V and 5 bases at J, with 15 bases between. The sequence was collected from a man in his late teens or twenties in good health and CMV-seropositive. Sequencing used PBMCs. This chain uses TRBV15 with TRBJ2-7, with D possibly TRBD1 on 8 matching bases. The CDR3 here is CATSKDRDYDEQYF. CDR3 nucleotides: TGTGCCACCAGCAAGGACAGGGACTATGACGAGCAGTACTTC. Looking up the rest from reference TRBV15 and TRBJ2-7 gives the full variable domain: DAMVIQNPRYQVTQFGKPVTLSCSQTLNHNVMYWYQQKSSQAPKLLFHYYDKDFNNEADTPDNFQSRRPNTSFCFLDIRSPGLGDTAMYLCATSKDRDYDEQYFGPGTRLTVT.